The 11 T cell receptor beta chains listed next were all sequenced from one sample in a study of CD8 T cells in ankylosing spondylitis. Study outcomes and limitations: Within ankylosing spondylitis blood, a TCR beta motif made up of fewer than ten highly homologous variants appeared to be characteristic.

Their target antigens are unknown. TCRdb recomputed calls from the 5' RACE reads with MiXCR, one row per CDR3 protein. Of a few hundred thousand distinct CDR3 sequences in the sample, 15% to 20% are singletons; the top ten hold about 0.94%. Input material: blood, either unsorted or a sorted T cell fraction (not recorded which). The receptor set was obtained from a male donor with ankylosing spondylitis.

V usage is TRBV4-2 and J usage is TRBJ1-4; 7 bases align to TRBD1. Trimming took 0 bases from V and 6 from J; bases not matched to a gene: 7. Germline-derived CDR1 and CDR2 are LGHNA and YNFKEQ. The CDR3 is 16 residues long. The CDR3 DNA sequence: TGTGCCAGCAGCCAAGATAAGAACAGGGGCGATGAAAAACTGTTTTTT. As protein: CASSQDKNRGDEKLFF.

The chain is built from TRBV20-1 and TRBJ1-5, with D possibly matching TRBD1 (5 bases). CDR1 and CDR2 from the germline V gene are DFQATT and SNEGSKA (reference sequence). Trimming took 6 bases from V and 3 from J, leaving 24 bases between them. The CDR3 is 17 amino acids. The CDR3 bases are TGCAGTGCACGTCACCAAAGGGACGGCCTATCCAATCAGCCCCAGCATTTT. It specifies CSARHQRDGLSNQPQHF.

The genes are TRBV9 and TRBJ2-2; 9 bases fit TRBD2. Per the germline V gene, CDR1 is SGDLS and CDR2 is YYNGEE. J gave up 2 bases and V 4 bases, and 21 bases lay outside the gene matches. This CDR3 is built from 21 residues. The CDR3 here is CASSRGVGGSPLAGNTGELFF. In nucleotides, the CDR3 is TGTGCCAGCAGCCGGGGTGTGGGGGGGTCCCCACTAGCGGGTAACACCGGGGAGCTGTTTTTT.

This clonotype was detected a few times. The rearrangement uses TRBV24-1 and TRBJ2-2, with 7 bases matching TRBD1. The CDR3 has 15 amino acids. Germline assignment: CDR1 KGHDR and CDR2 SFDVKD. The ends lost 4 bases at V and 6 bases at J; junction bases unmatched: 7. The CDR3 DNA sequence: TGTGCCACCAGTGACACTACAGGGGTTGCCGGGGAGCTGTTTTTT. This translates into CATSDTTGVAGELFF.

This clonotype was counted between two and nine times. This chain links TRBV20-1 with TRBJ1-1, with a possible D match to TRBD1 (6 bases). Germline CDR1 is DFQATT and CDR2 is SNEGSKA (reference sequence). The CDR3 covers 12 residues. CDR3 region: CSSRTGHTEAFF. CDR3 nucleotide sequence: TGCAGCAGCAGAACAGGGCACACTGAAGCTTTCTTT.

This clonotype has just a few counts. V gene TRBV6-2 or TRBV6-3 combines with J gene TRBJ2-7; D possibly corresponds to TRBD1 (5 bases). V was shortened by 2 bases and J by 5 bases, with 19 bases between the two germline ends. This CDR3 has 16 residues. Germline CDR1 and CDR2: MNHEY and SVGEGT. Here the CDR3 reads CASSYPPGQRADEQYF. The CDR3 DNA reads TGTGCCAGCAGTTACCCCCCCGGACAACGCGCGGACGAGCAGTACTTC.

This clonotype was recorded a few times. The chain carries TRBV4-2 and TRBJ1-1; maybe TRBD1 (5 bases). V was cut by 4 bases and J by 7 bases, with 13 bases left in between. Germline loops: CDR1 LGHNA, CDR2 YNFKEQ. The CDR3 length is 13 residues. The DNA of the CDR3 is TGTGCCAGCAGCCCTGGGACGCGACTTGAAGCTTTCTTT. Translation: CASSPGTRLEAFF.

This clonotype was detected a few times. V usage is TRBV12-3 or TRBV12-4 and J usage is TRBJ1-6, with a weak D call TRBD1 (5 bases). The germline V and J ends were trimmed by 6 bases and 7 bases, with 10 bases remaining between them. This CDR3 contains 13 residues. CDR3: CASRGRFNSPLHF. For the CDR3, the DNA is TGTGCCAGCAGGGGACGGTTCAATTCACCCCTCCACTTT.

The chain employs TRBV5-1 and TRBJ1-1; the D is unclear. The CDR3 is 16 amino acids. CDR1 and CDR2 (germline): SGHRS, YFSETQ. Trimming shortened V by 0 bases and J by 0 bases, and 12 bases separated the two germline ends. The CDR3: CASSLGSQTLNTEAFF. Written as DNA, the CDR3 is TGCGCCAGCAGCTTGGGTTCACAAACCTTGAACACTGAAGCTTTCTTT.

This clonotype was observed many times. The rearrangement uses TRBV5-1 and TRBJ2-1, with 8 bases fitting TRBD1. With V trimmed by 4 bases and J by 4 bases, 4 bases remained unmatched. CDR1 is SGHRS and CDR2 is YFSETQ in the germline V gene. The CDR3 spans 14 residues. The DNA for the CDR3 is TGCGCCAGCAGCGGGGACAGGTTTTACAATGAGCAGTTCTTC. It codes for CASSGDRFYNEQFF.

This clonotype was seen only a few times. The CDR3 DNA follows: TGTGCCAGCAGCCACGGGGGGAGGTACTGGGCCAACGTCCTGACTTTC. Amino acids: CASSHGGRYWANVLTF. The rearrangement joins TRBV6-1 to TRBJ2-6; 7 nucleotides align to TRBD2. Per germline, CDR1 MNHNS and CDR2 SASEGT. The CDR3 has 16 amino acids. Trimming removed 6 bases from V and 5 bases from J; junction bases left unmatched: 10.